This T cell receptor (beta chain) was identified during a study of long-term antiretroviral therapy in people with HIV. For the study at large: First collections came about a decade before the 2015 immediate-ART recommendation. Study-wide results and limits: Narrower CDR3 length ranges marked HIV repertoires relative to controls. No data on ART adherence, viral resistance or therapy changes.

Sequencing relied on immunoSEQ assay v3.0, run at survey level. Here immunoSEQ multiplex PCR was the method, and the copy in TCRdb shows in-frame clones only, minus some. This table holds about 25,000 clones, 80% to 90% found once. Prior to DNA extraction, the samples held about 0.95-10 million cryopreserved PBMC. Note on this clone: Its target is unknown.

The CDR3 sequence is 14 residues long. V was pared by 7 bases and J by 6 bases, with 5 bases of the junction left unmatched. In germline, CDR1 is SEHNR, CDR2 FQNEAQ (reference sequence). The TCR originated in a man between 18 and 35 years old with HIV. Specimen: unsorted PBMCs, collected 3 years after starting antiretroviral therapy. This sequence joins TRBV7-9 and TRBJ1-4, with TRBD1 matching over 10 bases. The CDR3 nucleotides are TGTGCCAGCATCCCGGGACAGGGGTATGAAAAACTGTTTTTT. Protein sequence: CASIPGQGYEKLFF.